The 21 T cell receptor beta chains in this list originate from one sample, sequenced in a study of T cell responses to AZD1222 COVID-19 vaccine. Profiled with immunoSEQ multiplex PCR; TCRdb holds only in-frame clones, not every one. This table has around 80,000 clones, roughly 90% appearing once. The sample here was peripheral blood, taken 28 days after the second AZD1222 dose. The receptors stem from an adult who received the AZD1222 COVID-19 vaccine.

The V and J genes are TRBV12-3 or TRBV12-4 and TRBJ2-5; D perhaps matches TRBD1 (6 bases). Trimming cost V 6 bases and J 13 bases, with 12 bases left between them. The CDR3 has 10 amino acids. The CDR3 here is CASSTSRGYF. CDR3 DNA sequence: TGTGCCAGCAGCACATCCAGGGGGTACTTC.

The chain links TRBV6-2 or TRBV6-3 to TRBJ2-1; TRBD2 might be the D (7 bases). This CDR3 spans 15 amino acids. V lost 6 bases, J lost 6 bases, and 18 bases lay in between. CDR1 and CDR2 from the germline V gene are MNHEY and SVGEGT. The CDR3 nucleotides read TGTGCCAGCAGCTCCGCCGGGGGGCTCGGCAATGAGCAGTTCTTC. It yields the protein CASSSAGGLGNEQFF.

This chain links TRBV5-4 with TRBJ2-1, with 9 bases lining up with TRBD2. The CDR3 consists of 14 residues. V gave up 4 bases and J gave up 3 bases; unmatched junction bases: 2. Per the germline V gene, CDR1 is SGHNT and CDR2 is YYREEE (reference sequence). CDR3 nucleotide sequence: TGTGCCAGCAGCGGGACTAGCAGCTACAATGAGCAGTTCTTC. The encoded protein is CASSGTSSYNEQFF.

The table lists this clone with a count of one. The rearrangement links TRBV7-2 to TRBJ1-2; TRBD1 might be the D (6 bases). V was trimmed by 1 base and J by 7 bases, leaving 10 bases between them. The CDR3 spans 13 residues. From germline, CDR1 is SGHTA and CDR2 FQGNSA. The CDR3 DNA reads as TGTGCCAGCAGCTTAGTGAGGGGGGCTGGCTACACCTTC. Its translation: CASSLVRGAGYTF.

The chain combines TRBV6-6 with TRBJ2-2, with D perhaps matching TRBD1 (6 bases). V lost 2 bases and J lost 7, with 8 bases in between. CDR1 is MNHNY and CDR2 is SVGAGI in the germline V gene (reference sequence). The CDR3 extends over 13 amino acids. The CDR3 reads CASSYEGVGELFF. Written as DNA, the CDR3 is TGTGCCAGCAGTTACGAGGGGGTCGGGGAGCTGTTTTTT.

This clone has only a few counts. This rearrangement joins TRBV6-5 to TRBJ2-7, with 8 bases lining up with TRBD2. The CDR3 has 13 residues. The ends lost 5 bases at V and 3 bases at J; junction bases unmatched: 3. Germline loops: CDR1 MNHEY, CDR2 SVGAGI. CDR3 in amino acids: CASSSGRNYEQYF. DNA of the CDR3: TGTGCCAGCAGTAGCGGGAGAAACTACGAGCAGTACTTC.

The chain has TRBV7-8 and TRBJ2-1; D is possibly TRBD1 or TRBD2 (6 bases each). The CDR3 extends over 15 amino acids. Germline CDR1 SGHVS, CDR2 FQNEAQ. V dropped 0 bases and J dropped 6 bases, with 12 bases sitting between them. CDR3 DNA sequence: TGTGCCAGCAGCTTAGCGGGGGGCGCGGTCAATGAGCAGTTCTTC. Amino acids: CASSLAGGAVNEQFF.

This rearrangement joins TRBV14 to TRBJ2-4; TRBD2 might be the D (6 bases). This CDR3 spans 13 amino acids. Germline V gene lookup returns CDR1 SGHDN and CDR2 FVKESK. V dropped 2 bases and J dropped 8 bases, with 10 bases sitting between them. The CDR3: CASSQNGGYIQYF. CDR3 nucleotides: TGTGCCAGCAGCCAAAACGGGGGATACATTCAGTACTTC.

This clone was counted between two and nine times. CDR3 coding DNA: TGTGCCAGTTGTCGAGCAAATTTTAATCAGCCCCAGCATTTT. It specifies CASCRANFNQPQHF. The gene calls are TRBV19 and TRBJ1-5; D call uncertain. There are 14 residues in the CDR3. V was clipped by 8 bases and J by 4 bases, with 15 bases between them. Germline values: CDR1 LNHDA, CDR2 SQIVND (reference sequence).

This clone was seen a handful of times. The chain recombines TRBV7-8 with TRBJ1-2, with D hard to call. This CDR3 is built from 14 residues. The germline CDR1 and CDR2 sequences are SGHVS and FQNEAQ. V lost 1 base, J lost 4 bases, and 10 bases lay in between. The CDR3 DNA reads TGTGCCAGCAGCTTAGGGGGAGGGTCCTATGGCTACACCTTC. Amino acids: CASSLGGGSYGYTF.

The rearrangement joins TRBV21-1 to TRBJ1-1; TRBD1, the D gene given by the table, was not confirmed from the DNA. TRBV21-1 is deemed a pseudogene. The CDR3 sequence is 14 residues long. CDR3 coding DNA: TGTGCCAGCAGTCGACAGGGTTCGGGCACTGAAGCTTTCTTT. Translating gives CASSRQGSGTEAFF.

The V call is TRBV29-1, the J call TRBJ1-1, with 9 bases identical to TRBD1. Germline CDR1 reads SQVTM; CDR2 reads ANQGSEA. The length of the CDR3 is 13 residues. With 3 bases clipped from V and 5 bases from J, the junction kept 4 bases outside the gene matches. This chain's CDR3 is CSVEGQGWTEAFF. CDR3 in DNA: TGCAGCGTTGAGGGACAGGGATGGACTGAAGCTTTCTTT.

The chain combines TRBV5-1 with TRBJ2-5, with TRBD2 identical over 12 bases. This CDR3 has 15 residues. Germline V gives CDR1 SGHRS, CDR2 YFSETQ. V was clipped by 0 bases and J by 5 bases; unmatched bases: 2. The CDR3 region is CASSLGTSGAETQYF. The CDR3 region has the DNA TGCGCCAGCAGCTTGGGGACTAGCGGGGCCGAGACCCAGTACTTC. Based on the CDR3 plus reference TRBV5-1 and TRBJ2-5, the full variable domain is KAGVTQTPRYLIKTRGQQVTLSCSPISGHRSVSWYQQTPGQGLQFLFEYFSETQRNKGNFPGRFSGRQFSNSRSEMNVSTLELGDSALYLCASSLGTSGAETQYFGPGTRLLVL.

In this sample, this clone turned up a few times. The gene calls are TRBV6-5 and TRBJ1-6; D ambiguous. The CDR3 loop spans 14 amino acids. V dropped 2 bases and J dropped 0 bases, with 2 bases sitting between them. Germline-derived CDR1 and CDR2 are MNHEY and SVGAGI. CDR3 in amino acids: CASSYSSYNSPLHF. The CDR3 DNA reads as TGTGCCAGCAGTTACAGCTCCTATAATTCACCCCTCCACTTT.

This sequence joins TRBV28 and TRBJ2-7, with 11 bases aligning to TRBD2. The germline gives CDR1 MDHEN, CDR2 SYDVKM. With V trimmed by 5 bases and J by 4 bases, 10 bases remained unmatched. The length of the CDR3 is 16 residues. The CDR3 DNA sequence: TGTGCCAGCAGTCAACTAGCGGGAGTGCGGCCTTACGAGCAGTACTTC. This gives the protein CASSQLAGVRPYEQYF. Variable domain in full (rest from reference TRBV28 and TRBJ2-7): DVKVTQSSRYLVKRTGEKVFLECVQDMDHENMFWYRQDPGLGLRLIYFSYDVKMKEKGDIPEGYSVSREKKERFSLILESASTNQTSMYLCASSQLAGVRPYEQYFGPGTRLTVT.

The gene calls are TRBV27 and TRBJ2-7; TRBD2 matches 9 bases. Germline assignment: CDR1 MNHEY and CDR2 SMNVEV (reference sequence). J gave up 4 bases and V 2 bases, and 6 bases lay outside the gene matches. The CDR3 has 15 residues. CDR3 in amino acids: CASSLKASGDYEQYF. CDR3 coding DNA: TGTGCCAGCAGTTTAAAGGCTAGCGGGGATTACGAGCAGTACTTC.

This chain links TRBV19 with TRBJ2-3; 8 nucleotides line up with TRBD2. Germline V gene sequence: CDR1 LNHDA, CDR2 SQIVND (reference sequence). J was trimmed by 0 bases and V by 1 base; bases with no gene match: 6. This CDR3 region has 17 residues. In DNA, the CDR3 is TGTGCCAGTAGTATAGTCCGACTAGCGACTAGCACAGATACGCAGTATTTT. This gives the protein CASSIVRLATSTDTQYF.

This clone has just one count. This chain joins TRBV10-3 and TRBJ1-1; 7 positions match TRBD1. Losses at the gene ends were 7 bases for V and 2 bases for J; bases not matched to a gene: 4. Germline CDR1 and CDR2: ENHRY and SYGVKD. The CDR3 totals 13 residues. The CDR3 protein is CAITGTVNTEAFF. The CDR3 DNA sequence: TGTGCCATCACCGGGACAGTTAACACTGAAGCTTTCTTT.

This clone was detected only a few times. This chain links TRBV7-9 with TRBJ2-7; a weak D match, TRBD1 (5 bases). The germline V and J ends were trimmed by 2 bases and 3 bases, with 5 bases remaining between them. The CDR3 extends over 12 amino acids. Germline CDR1 and CDR2: SEHNR and FQNEAQ (reference sequence). CDR3 region: CASSLQGYEQYF. The CDR3 bases are TGTGCCAGCAGCTTACAGGGCTACGAGCAGTACTTC.

For the CDR3, the DNA is TGTGCCAGCAGCGTTGGGAGCTACGAGCAGTACTTC. Protein sequence: CASSVGSYEQYF. The chain has TRBV5-5 and TRBJ2-7; tentatively, D is TRBD2 (5 bases). The CDR3 consists of 12 residues. The germline V gene encodes CDR1 SGHKS and CDR2 YYEKEE (reference sequence). Trimming stripped 4 bases from V and 3 bases from J, with 8 bases between.

The chain recombines TRBV5-6 with TRBJ2-1, with a weak D call TRBD2 (6 bases). This CDR3 has 15 amino acids. CDR1 and CDR2 (germline): SGHDT, YYEEEE. The V gene lost 4 bases and the J gene lost 7 bases, with 18 bases spanning the gap. CDR3 in amino acids: CASSRGTPRQNEQFF. CDR3 in DNA: TGTGCCAGCAGCCGAGGGACTCCCCGACAGAATGAGCAGTTCTTC.